This T cell receptor (beta chain) appears in the sequencing data of a study of CD8+ T cells in alopecia areata listed by TCRdb under 2018. As for the study more broadly: The treated patients took part in an open-label pilot trial in which moderate-to-severe alopecia areata was treated with oral tofacitinib at 5 to 10 mg twice daily. Patients received tofacitinib for 6 to 18 months and were then followed off drug for 6 months to check for delayed response and recurrence. For the treated patients, the SALT score, which quantifies what percentage of scalp surface area is affected, served as the measure of disease severity. High-throughput TCRbeta sequencing was used to examine T cell clonal expansion in alopecia areata in both the C3H/HeJ mouse model and human patients. Scalp tissue and sorted CD4+ and CD8+ peripheral blood T cells from patchy and totalis/universalis alopecia areata patients and from healthy controls were covered by human TCRbeta sequencing. Tofacitinib-treated patients had biopsies at baseline and at 4 and 24 weeks of treatment, with a later scalp biopsy in several patients. Clonality in the scalp was compared among normal scalp (n=4), patchy alopecia areata scalp (n=8), and alopecia totalis/universalis scalp (n=8). RNA was obtained with the PAXgene miRNA kit for fixed scalp, the miRNeasy kit for PBMCs, and the RNeasy kit for mouse skin. immunoSEQ multiplex PCR using 35 Vbeta forward primers and 13 Jbeta reverse primers was used to amplify TCRbeta CDR3 regions. Findings and caveats that apply to the study as a whole: Because the treated cohort was small and included a single nonresponder, larger studies are needed to assess links between baseline CD8+ expansion and response. Tofacitinib significantly decreased scalp clonality and the number of expanded CD8+ clones among the top 100 scalp clones. Shared TCR sequences between patients were less evident than in mice, which may be partly attributable to HLA diversity in the patient population. Many expanded lesional clones persisted in scalp and blood during tofacitinib treatment, which may partly explain relapse after stopping treatment. Lesional scalp, especially in alopecia totalis/universalis, showed higher clonality and more expanded CD8+ clones than normal scalp, suggesting antigenic drive. Unlike mouse skin, where gammadelta T cells dominate, normal human skin contains resident alphabeta T cells that get sequenced too, which complicates analysis of the scalp TCR repertoire.

Receptor amplification or capture employed the immunoSEQ multiplex PCR assay. RNA was extracted from all samples and reverse transcribed into cDNA, which served as template for TCR sequencing. SuperScript III was used for first-strand cDNA synthesis, primed with a 2:1 mix of oligo-dT and random hexamers. A synthetic immune receptor repertoire was used to gauge amplification bias, and whatever bias remained was removed computationally. Concerning the study's data processing: Raw reads were preprocessed to remove errors, and CDR3 was defined by IMGT conventions from the conserved cysteine to phenylalanine. Clonality was calculated as 1 minus Shannon entropy normalized by log2 of the number of productive unique TCRs. Whether scalp clones were CD4 or CD8 was inferred by matching scalp TCRbeta sequences against CD4 and CD8 repertoires sorted from blood. Drawn from immuneACCESS, this table holds only the in-frame rearrangements with V and J called that TCRdb kept. Clones are partly lost; checked studies trace under half to an unresolved V gene and leave the rest unexplained. V and J calls and clone size are copied from that table; D and trimming were computed from the DNA. The sample data list about 140,000 clones, and around 87% of these were observed just once. Clones ranked in the top ten supply approximately 13% of the sample.

Notes on this clone: Its binding antigen is unknown. Base qualities are not at hand, and no much larger clone is one base apart.

The V and J ends are trimmed by 0 bases and 3 bases, leaving 3 bases between them. The CDR1 and CDR2 encoded by the germline V gene are SGDLS and YYNGEE. From the cysteine up to the phenylalanine, the CDR3 has a length of 12 residues. Only the CDR3 DNA is retained, 36 bases long and in frame from the first base. This specimen's time point label, interpreted: around 4 weeks on oral tofacitinib. The treatment or condition label on this specimen signifies: oral pan-JAK inhibitor, 5-10 mg twice daily. Peripheral blood and lesional scalp punch biopsies were obtained from patients with alopecia areata. After PBMCs were isolated by density centrifugation and stained for CD3, CD4 and CD8, a FACSAria was used to sort CD4+ and CD8+ T cells.

Source: CD8+ T cells sorted from blood, taken at week 4, from a patient treated with tofacitinib. The receptor's source is a human donor with alopecia areata. The V and J genes are TRBV9 and TRBJ2-5, with the D gene call left open. The CDR3 loop reads CASSVAEETQYF. The nucleotide sequence is given as TGTGCCAGCAGCGTAGCTGAAGAGACCCAGTACTTC.